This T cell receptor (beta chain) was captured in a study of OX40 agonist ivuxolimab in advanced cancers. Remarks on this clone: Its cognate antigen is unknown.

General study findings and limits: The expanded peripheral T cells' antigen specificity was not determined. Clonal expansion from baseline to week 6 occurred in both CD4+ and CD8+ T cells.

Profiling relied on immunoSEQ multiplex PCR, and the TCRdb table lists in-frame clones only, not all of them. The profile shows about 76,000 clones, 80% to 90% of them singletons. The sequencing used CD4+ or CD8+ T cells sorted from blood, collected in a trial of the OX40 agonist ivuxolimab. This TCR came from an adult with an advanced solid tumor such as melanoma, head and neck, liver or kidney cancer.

This CDR3 reads CASSSLPGDYYGYTF. The CDR3 coding sequence is TGTGCCAGCAGTTCCCTCCCGGGAGACTATTATGGCTACACCTTC. The chain combines TRBV6-5 with TRBJ1-2; D ambiguous. Germline V CDR1 and CDR2: MNHEY, SVGAGI. V was cut by 4 bases and J by 5 bases, with 17 bases left in between. The CDR3 contains 15 residues.